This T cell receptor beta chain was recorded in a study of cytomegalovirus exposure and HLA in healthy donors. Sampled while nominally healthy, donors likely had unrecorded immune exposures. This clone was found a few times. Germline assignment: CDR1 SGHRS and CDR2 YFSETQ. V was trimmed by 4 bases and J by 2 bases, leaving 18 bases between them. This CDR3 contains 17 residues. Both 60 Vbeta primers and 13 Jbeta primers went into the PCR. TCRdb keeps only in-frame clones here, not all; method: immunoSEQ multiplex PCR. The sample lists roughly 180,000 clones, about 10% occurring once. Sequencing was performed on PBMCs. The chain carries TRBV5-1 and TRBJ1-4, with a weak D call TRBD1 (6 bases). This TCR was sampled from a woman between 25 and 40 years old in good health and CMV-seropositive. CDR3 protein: CASSDRVGGATNEKLFF. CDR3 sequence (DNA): TGCGCCAGCAGCGACAGAGTAGGGGGGGCCACTAATGAAAAACTGTTTTTT.